The 18 T cell receptor beta chains listed next were all sequenced from one sample in a study of CD8 T cells in ankylosing spondylitis. TCRdb re-called the 5' RACE reads through MiXCR, storing one row per CDR3 protein. Found here are around 150,000 distinct CDR3 sequences, approximately 10% of them singletons; the top ten hold 4.1%. Sequenced input: blood, either unsorted or a sorted T cell fraction (not recorded which). These receptors were collected from a female donor with ankylosing spondylitis or in good health (not recorded which).

This clonotype was seen at least ten times. The CDR3 region has the DNA TGTGCCAGCAGCCCCCGGGGCAATTACAATGAGCAGTTCTTC. It yields the protein CASSPRGNYNEQFF. The V call is TRBV7-2, the J call TRBJ2-1, with D possibly called TRBD1 or TRBD2 (5 bases each). V was cut by 5 bases and J by 4 bases, with 12 bases left in between. The CDR3 totals 14 residues. Germline CDR1 reads SGHTA; CDR2 reads FQGNSA. The full variable domain, completed using reference TRBV7-2 and TRBJ2-1, is GAGVSQSPSNKVTEKGKDVELRCDPISGHTALYWYRQSLGQGLEFLIYFQGNSAPDKSGLPSDRFSAERTGGSVSTLTIQRTQQEDSAVYLCASSPRGNYNEQFFGPGTRLTVL.

The chain uses TRBV30 and TRBJ1-6; D remains unclear. Between the trimmed V and J ends, which lost 5 bases and 0 bases, there was a span of 11 bases. The length of the CDR3 is 15 residues. The germline V gene has CDR1 GTSNPN and CDR2 SVGIG (reference sequence). Written as DNA, the CDR3 is TGTGCCTGGGGTGGCAAGAGCTCCTATAATTCACCCCTCCACTTT. Its protein is CAWGGKSSYNSPLHF.

Many counts were recorded for this clonotype. The genes are TRBV6-5 and TRBJ2-5; D not resolved. Per germline, CDR1 MNHEY and CDR2 SVGAGI. The CDR3 covers 16 residues. The V and J ends lost 2 bases and 7 bases respectively, with 20 bases between them. The CDR3 spells CASSYNRPPLFGTQYF. CDR3 nucleotides: TGTGCCAGCAGTTACAACCGACCCCCCTTGTTTGGGACCCAGTACTTC.

This clonotype was recorded at least ten times. This chain connects TRBV20-1 to TRBJ2-4; D remains ambiguous. CDR3 size: 14 residues. V was pared by 1 base and J by 0 bases, with 7 bases between. From germline, CDR1 is DFQATT and CDR2 SNEGSKA (reference sequence). CDR3 in amino acids: CSARVPGAKNIQYF. CDR3 in DNA: TGCAGTGCTAGAGTTCCCGGAGCCAAAAACATTCAGTACTTC.

This rearrangement joins TRBV4-2 to TRBJ1-6; no definite D call. The germline CDR1 and CDR2 sequences are LGHNA and YNFKEQ. V gave up 0 bases and J gave up 9 bases, with 9 bases separating them. The CDR3 contains 14 residues. This CDR3 is CASSQDRASSPLHF. CDR3 DNA: TGTGCCAGCAGCCAAGATAGGGCATCTTCACCCCTCCACTTT.

This clonotype was seen ten or more times. The chain has TRBV5-1 and TRBJ1-5; TRBD1 matches 7 bases. The CDR3 runs 16 residues. CDR1 is SGHRS, CDR2 YFSETQ, per germline. J lost 4 bases, V lost 0 bases, and 7 bases had no gene match. The CDR3 spells CASSLAPLTGNQPQHF. In DNA form, the CDR3 reads TGCGCCAGCAGCTTGGCCCCGCTGACAGGGAATCAGCCCCAGCATTTT.

The sample holds many counts of this clonotype. The genes are TRBV6-5 and TRBJ2-7; D unclear. CDR3 length equals 15 residues. Germline loops: CDR1 MNHEY, CDR2 SVGAGI. The V and J ends lost 0 bases and 0 bases respectively, with 9 bases between them. The CDR3 is CASSYSARFSYEQYF. For the CDR3, the DNA is TGTGCCAGCAGTTACTCCGCTCGGTTCTCCTACGAGCAGTACTTC.

This clonotype was seen repeatedly, ten times or more. The V call is TRBV25-1, the J call TRBJ2-7; D uncertain. Germline assignment: CDR1 MGHDK and CDR2 SYGVNS. Trimming shortened V by 3 bases and J by 4 bases, and 4 bases separated the two germline ends. This CDR3 has 11 residues. For the CDR3, the DNA is TGTGCCAGCAGTGATACTTACGAGCAGTACTTC. Translation gives CASSDTYEQYF.

This clonotype was detected only a few times. The chain combines TRBV14 with TRBJ2-1; perhaps TRBD2 as D (6 bases). This CDR3 has 16 residues. V was trimmed by 4 bases and J by 4 bases, leaving 17 bases between them. Germline assignment: CDR1 SGHDN and CDR2 FVKESK. The CDR3 loop is CASSPQWGRRYNEQFF. The CDR3 DNA follows: TGTGCCAGCAGCCCACAATGGGGGAGGAGATACAATGAGCAGTTCTTC.

Ten or more counts support this clonotype. The chain recombines TRBV7-2 with TRBJ2-7; D gene unclear. The ends were cut back, 4 bases at V and 0 bases at J, with 7 bases in the middle. From germline, CDR1 is SGHTA and CDR2 FQGNSA. The length of the CDR3 is 13 residues. The CDR3 loop reads CASSSGFSYEQYF. CDR3 bases: TGTGCCAGCAGCTCCGGGTTCTCCTACGAGCAGTACTTC.

The table lists this clonotype with many counts. V is TRBV20-1 and J is TRBJ2-7, with D unclear. V was trimmed by 3 bases and J by 3 bases, leaving 12 bases between them. The CDR3 covers 13 residues. Germline-derived CDR1 and CDR2 are DFQATT and SNEGSKA (reference sequence). CDR3 sequence: CSARYPGVYEQYF. The CDR3 DNA is TGCAGTGCTAGGTACCCCGGAGTCTACGAGCAGTACTTC.

Comment on this clonotype: This may arise from a read error, as a much more abundant clone is one base away. The rearrangement joins TRBV5-5 to TRBJ2-1, with D tentatively TRBD1 or TRBD2 (5 bases each). Germline V gives CDR1 SGHKS, CDR2 YYEKEE (reference sequence). The CDR3 is 15 amino acids. In DNA form, the CDR3 reads TGTGCCGGCAGCTTACGAGGGGTAGTCGGAAATGAGCAGTTCTTC. Translating it yields CAGSLRGVVGNEQFF.

This clonotype was recorded at least ten times. The CDR3 is CASSLGQMNTGELFF. CDR3 bases: TGTGCCAGCAGTCTCGGACAGATGAACACCGGGGAGCTGTTTTTT. This chain uses TRBV2 with TRBJ2-2; TRBD1 is a possible D gene (6 bases). Germline values: CDR1 SNHLY, CDR2 FYNNEI. The CDR3 totals 15 residues. Trimming took 5 bases from V and 1 from J, leaving 11 bases between them.

The genes are TRBV18 and TRBJ2-1; 8 nucleotides agree with TRBD2. Losses at the gene ends were 3 bases for V and 9 bases for J; bases not matched to a gene: 7. Germline CDR1 is KGHSH and CDR2 is LQKENI. This CDR3 contains 14 residues. The chain's CDR3 is CASSPGLEDGEQFF. In DNA, the CDR3 is TGTGCCAGCTCACCGGGACTAGAGGACGGTGAGCAGTTCTTC. The full variable domain, rest sourced from reference TRBV18 and TRBJ2-1, is NAGVMQNPRHLVRRRGQEARLRCSPMKGHSHVYWYRQLPEEGLKFMVYLQKENIIDESGMPKERFSAEFPKEGPSILRIQQVVRGDSAAYFCASSPGLEDGEQFFGPGTRLTVL.

This clonotype came up many times. This sequence joins TRBV4-1 and TRBJ2-1; 10 bases fit TRBD2. CDR3 size: 16 residues. CDR1 is MGHRA and CDR2 is YSYEKL in the germline V gene. V was pared by 1 base and J by 5 bases, with 5 bases of the junction left unmatched. The CDR3: CASSQGLAGANNEQFF. The DNA of the CDR3 is TGCGCCAGCAGCCAAGGGCTAGCGGGGGCAAACAATGAGCAGTTCTTC.

This clonotype was detected many times. The V and J genes are TRBV5-1 and TRBJ2-1; no definite D call. CDR1 SGHRS and CDR2 YFSETQ come from the germline V gene. CDR3 length: 11 residues. Trimming cost V 5 bases and J 5 bases, with 5 bases left between them. The CDR3 nucleotides are TGCGCCAGCAGTAGGCACAATGAGCAGTTCTTC. Translated: CASSRHNEQFF. Full variable domain (outside the CDR3, taken from reference TRBV5-1 and TRBJ2-1): KAGVTQTPRYLIKTRGQQVTLSCSPISGHRSVSWYQQTPGQGLQFLFEYFSETQRNKGNFPGRFSGRQFSNSRSEMNVSTLELGDSALYLCASSRHNEQFFGPGTRLTVL.

The sample holds many counts of this clonotype. This chain connects TRBV7-3 to TRBJ1-5; D gene uncertain. This CDR3 spans 13 amino acids. The V end lost 2 bases, the J end lost 7 bases, and 9 bases lay between the germline ends. From germline, CDR1 is SGHTA and CDR2 FQGTGA. The CDR3 nucleotides read TGTGCCAGCAGCTTAGGGTACGGACAGCCCCAGCATTTT. It codes for CASSLGYGQPQHF.

The chain's CDR3 is CASSLSQEQYF. CDR3 nucleotide sequence: TGTGCCAGCAGCTTAAGTCAGGAGCAGTACTTC. This rearrangement joins TRBV11-2 to TRBJ2-7; no definite D call. The CDR3 sequence is 11 residues long. V lost 2 bases, J lost 7 bases, and 6 bases lay in between. Germline V gene sequence: CDR1 SGHAT, CDR2 FQNNGV.